These T cell receptor beta chains were read from a single sample in a study of blood T cells in healthy people across ages. TCRdb processed the 5' RACE reads anew with MiXCR; each CDR3 protein has one entry. The sample includes about 800,000 distinct CDR3 sequences, roughly 25% of them seen just once. These data were also reused for a study on T cells of mothers and their children.

The sequencing input was blood. The receptors originated from a boy aged 5-17 years in good health. CDR3s include the opening cysteine and the closing phenylalanine or tryptophan. The D gene is left open where the match is weak. Some rows have no size entry. The others give once, few or many, or a class for an expanded clone.

size,D,V,J,CDR3,DNA
.,TRBD2,TRBV30,TRBJ2-2,CAWSGLAGATGELFF,TGTGCCTGGAGTGGACTAGCGGGGGCCACCGGGGAGCTGTTTTTT
few,.,TRBV7-9,TRBJ1-1,CASSLVQFGESTEAFF,TGTGCCAGCAGCTTAGTGCAATTCGGGGAGTCCACTGAAGCTTTCTTT
few,TRBD1,TRBV12-3/TRBV12-4,TRBJ1-2,CASSLGTGGESFLEDGYTF,TGTGCCAGCAGTCTCGGGACAGGGGGCGAGAGTTTCTTAGAGGATGGCTACACCTTC
.,.,TRBV20-1,TRBJ1-2,CSARVTVQELNYGYTF,TGCAGTGCTAGAGTGACAGTCCAGGAGTTGAACTATGGCTACACCTTC
once,.,TRBV24-1,TRBJ2-5,CATSDYNQETQYF,TGTGCCACCAGTGACTACAACCAAGAGACCCAGTACTTC
.,.,TRBV9,TRBJ2-1,CASSVEGAGESYNEQFF,TGTGCCAGCAGCGTGGAGGGGGCGGGAGAGTCCTACAATGAGCAGTTCTTC
.,TRBD2,TRBV20-1,TRBJ2-1,CSARRRGGWDNKQFF,TGCAGTGCTAGACGGCGGGGGGGTTGGGACAATAAGCAGTTCTTC
.,TRBD2,TRBV12-3/TRBV12-4,TRBJ2-1,CASSSWTSGSYNEQFF,TGTGCCAGCAGTTCATGGACTAGCGGTTCCTACAATGAGCAGTTCTTC
many,TRBD1,TRBV6-4,TRBJ2-2,CASSAGTGGTGELFF,TGTGCCAGCAGCGCCGGGACAGGGGGCACCGGGGAGCTGTTTTTT
.,.,TRBV6-5,TRBJ2-7,CASSWEPDGREQYF,TGTGCCAGCAGTTGGGAGCCCGATGGGCGCGAGCAGTACTTC
.,.,TRBV4-1,TRBJ2-5,CASSQGSGLQETQYF,TGCGCCAGCAGCCAGGGGTCAGGACTCCAAGAGACCCAGTACTTC
.,.,TRBV9,TRBJ2-5,CASSVEWTARWETQYF,TGTGCCAGCAGCGTAGAATGGACTGCACGGTGGGAGACCCAGTACTTC
.,.,TRBV4-1,TRBJ1-1,CASSQGPGTEAFF,TGCGCCAGCAGCCAAGGGCCAGGAACTGAAGCTTTCTTT
.,TRBD1,TRBV7-2,TRBJ2-7,CASSLVGDRVSYEQYF,TGTGCCAGCAGCTTAGTTGGGGACAGGGTTTCCTACGAGCAGTACTTC
.,TRBD2,TRBV7-2,TRBJ2-1,CASRIRAGGPNEQFF,TGTGCCAGCAGGATTCGGGCGGGGGGGCCGAATGAGCAGTTCTTC
few,.,TRBV5-1,TRBJ1-2,CASRQDSRYGYTF,TGCGCCAGCAGGCAAGACAGTCGCTATGGCTACACCTTC
few,TRBD1,TRBV5-5,TRBJ1-3,CASSLEGTGGPGNTIYF,TGTGCCAGCAGCTTGGAAGGGACAGGGGGCCCTGGAAACACCATATATTTT
.,.,TRBV4-1,TRBJ1-4,CASSQESTETYEKLFF,TGCGCCAGCAGCCAAGAGTCCACAGAAACCTATGAAAAACTGTTTTTT
.,.,TRBV5-1,TRBJ2-7,CASSLGDGYSYEQYF,TGCGCCAGCAGCTTGGGCGACGGTTACTCCTACGAGCAGTACTTC
few,TRBD2,TRBV20-1,TRBJ2-5,CSARTSGGAETQYF,TGCAGTGCTAGAACTAGCGGGGGGGCCGAGACCCAGTACTTC
few,TRBD1,TRBV5-5,TRBJ1-4,CASSAGQYPYEKLFF,TGTGCCAGCAGCGCGGGACAGTACCCTTATGAAAAACTGTTTTTT
.,.,TRBV15,TRBJ1-2,CATSRGIGTYGYAF,TGTGCCACCAGCAGAGGAATAGGAACCTATGGCTACGCCTTC
.,.,TRBV5-5,TRBJ2-5,CASSLVNAGETQYF,TGTGCCAGCAGCTTGGTGAACGCCGGGGAGACCCAGTACTTC
.,.,TRBV5-1,TRBJ2-2,CASSFQQGIGELFF,TGCGCCAGCAGCTTTCAGCAGGGGATCGGGGAGCTGTTTTTT
.,TRBD2,TRBV7-2,TRBJ2-2,CASSPRTSGENTGELFF,TGTGCCAGCAGCCCAAGGACTAGCGGGGAGAACACCGGGGAGCTGTTTTTT
many,.,TRBV7-8,TRBJ2-1,CASSPDGGGEQFF,TGTGCCAGCAGCCCCGATGGCGGCGGTGAGCAGTTCTTC
.,TRBD2,TRBV7-9,TRBJ2-1,CASSLLLAGEGNEQFF,TGTGCCAGCAGCTTATTACTAGCGGGGGAAGGCAATGAGCAGTTCTTC
once,TRBD1,TRBV18,TRBJ1-2,CASSPQRTGEYGYTF,TGTGCCAGCTCACCACAGAGGACAGGGGAGTATGGCTACACCTTC
once,.,TRBV28,TRBJ1-1,CASSFPSRGMNTEAFF,TGTGCCAGCAGTTTCCCCTCCCGGGGGATGAACACTGAAGCTTTCTTT
few,TRBD1,TRBV7-9,TRBJ2-5,CASSRTGIQYQETQYF,TGTGCCAGCAGCCGGACAGGGATCCAGTACCAAGAGACCCAGTACTTC
.,.,TRBV29-1,TRBJ1-1,CSVENRMNTEAFF,TGCAGCGTTGAGAACAGGATGAACACTGAAGCTTTCTTT
.,.,TRBV6-5,TRBJ2-7,CASSYSSESYEQYF,TGTGCCAGCAGTTACTCGTCCGAGTCCTACGAGCAGTACTTC
few,.,TRBV20-1,TRBJ2-5,CSASPPIDRSQETQYF,TGCAGTGCTAGTCCCCCGATTGACAGAAGTCAAGAGACCCAGTACTTC
.,.,TRBV7-3,TRBJ1-2,CASSLIDGYGYTF,TGTGCCAGCAGCTTAATAGACGGCTATGGCTACACCTTC
few,TRBD2,TRBV28,TRBJ2-7,CASSRLAGRDEQYF,TGTGCCAGCAGCCGACTAGCGGGAAGAGACGAGCAGTACTTC
.,TRBD2,TRBV7-2,TRBJ2-5,CASSLSLAGGQETQYF,TGTGCCAGCAGCTTGAGTCTAGCGGGGGGCCAAGAGACCCAGTACTTC
.,.,TRBV28,TRBJ2-5,CASSPHGHEETQYF,TGTGCCAGCAGTCCCCATGGGCATGAAGAGACCCAGTACTTC
once,.,TRBV20-1,TRBJ2-3,CGARRGVDTQYF,TGCGGTGCTCGCCGTGGTGTCGATACGCAGTATTTT
few,.,TRBV20-1,TRBJ2-1,CSGGVTGVPYNEQFF,TGCAGTGGGGGTGTAACAGGAGTACCCTACAATGAGCAGTTCTTC
few,TRBD2,TRBV12-3/TRBV12-4,TRBJ2-7,CASSRGRLAGAGEQYF,TGTGCCAGCAGCAGGGGGCGACTAGCGGGGGCTGGCGAGCAGTACTTC
.,.,TRBV2,TRBJ2-1,CASRQDRNYNEQFF,TGTGCCAGCAGACAGGATAGAAATTACAATGAGCAGTTCTTC
few,TRBD2,TRBV28,TRBJ2-1,CASSLLLAGGPWGEQFF,TGTGCCAGCAGTTTATTGCTAGCGGGAGGCCCCTGGGGAGAGCAGTTCTTC
few,.,TRBV7-9,TRBJ1-2,CASSLKEGVDYGYTF,TGTGCCAGCAGCTTAAAGGAAGGGGTTGACTATGGCTACACCTTC
.,TRBD1,TRBV7-7,TRBJ2-2,CASSSRQGETGELFF,TGTGCTAGCAGCTCCCGACAGGGGGAGACCGGGGAGCTGTTTTTT
few,TRBD2,TRBV10-3,TRBJ2-7,CAISTSGQYEQYF,TGTGCCATCAGCACTAGCGGCCAGTACGAGCAGTACTTC